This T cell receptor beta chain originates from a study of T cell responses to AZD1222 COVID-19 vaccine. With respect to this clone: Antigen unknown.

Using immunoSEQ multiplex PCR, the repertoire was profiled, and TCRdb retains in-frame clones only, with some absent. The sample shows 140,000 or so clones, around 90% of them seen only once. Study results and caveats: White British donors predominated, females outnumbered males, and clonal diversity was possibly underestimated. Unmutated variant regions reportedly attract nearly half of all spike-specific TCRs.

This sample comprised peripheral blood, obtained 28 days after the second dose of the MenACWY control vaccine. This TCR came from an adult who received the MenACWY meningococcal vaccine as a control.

The CDR3: CASSLLSVMNTEAFF. The CDR3 DNA reads as TGTGCCAGCAGCTTACTGTCAGTCATGAACACTGAAGCTTTCTTT. The chain joins TRBV7-2 to TRBJ1-1; D unclear. The CDR3 covers 15 residues. CDR1 and CDR2 from the germline V gene are SGHTA and FQGNSA. The V end lost 2 bases, the J end lost 0 bases, and 10 bases lay between the germline ends.